Each of the 17 T cell receptor beta chains below was sequenced from the same sample in a study of patients and donors after allogeneic stem cell transplantation. TCRdb reanalysed the RT-PCR reads using MiXCR and keeps one entry per CDR3 protein. The table has approximately 160,000 distinct CDR3 sequences, 25% to 35% seen once. Sample: blood, either unsorted or a sorted T cell fraction (not recorded which). All receptors derive from a human donor who was either an allogeneic HSCT recipient or a stem cell or donor lymphocyte infusion donor (not recorded which). It is not recorded whose cells these are; they may come from a transplant donor.

This clonotype showed up just a few times. The chain carries TRBV15 and TRBJ2-3; 10 bases align to TRBD2. The CDR3 spans 13 residues. V trimming: 6 bases; J trimming: 6 bases; junction bases outside the gene matches: 3. Germline assignment: CDR1 LNHNV and CDR2 YYDKDF (reference sequence). CDR3 loop: CATRPSGSDTQYF. The CDR3 DNA follows: TGTGCCACCAGACCTAGCGGGAGTGATACGCAGTATTTT.

The chain links TRBV12-3 or TRBV12-4 to TRBJ2-7; 10 bases are a match to TRBD2. J was trimmed by 8 bases and V by 5 bases; bases with no gene match: 6. This CDR3 region has 13 residues. As DNA, the CDR3 is TGTGCCAGCAGTCGAGGGACTAGCGTTCAGCAGTACTTC. Encoded protein: CASSRGTSVQQYF.

The chain is built from TRBV20-1 and TRBJ1-2; D is possibly TRBD1 (5 bases). V lost 6 bases to trimming and J lost 8 bases, with 16 bases between them. This CDR3 region has 12 residues. Germline-derived CDR1 and CDR2 are DFQATT and SNEGSKA (reference sequence). The CDR3: CSAGDPFRGYTF. The DNA of the CDR3 is TGCAGTGCCGGGGACCCCTTTAGGGGCTACACCTTC.

This rearrangement joins TRBV6-1 to TRBJ1-5, with a possible D match to TRBD1 (6 bases). Germline loops: CDR1 MNHNS, CDR2 SASEGT. Deletions cut 1 base from V and 6 bases from J, with 13 bases between. The CDR3 covers 15 residues. For the CDR3, the DNA is TGTGCCAGCAGTGAAGGAAAACAGGGCGGTCAGCCCCAGCATTTT. Amino acids: CASSEGKQGGQPQHF.

This clonotype has at least ten counts. The gene calls are TRBV9 and TRBJ1-2; TRBD1 agrees at 8 bases. Germline V gene data show CDR1 as SGDLS and CDR2 as YYNGEE. CDR3 length equals 14 residues. V lost 4 bases to trimming and J lost 3 bases; unmatched junction nucleotides: 5. CDR3 loop: CASSSKQGDYGYTF. The CDR3 DNA reads as TGTGCCAGCAGCTCAAAACAGGGGGACTATGGCTACACCTTC.

The gene calls are TRBV28 and TRBJ1-3; the D is unclear. Per the germline V gene, CDR1 is MDHEN and CDR2 is SYDVKM. This CDR3 is built from 13 residues. With 3 bases removed from V and 8 bases from J, the gap between germline ends came to 11 bases. CDR3 coding DNA: TGTGCCAGCAGTTTGCCGACTGTCCACACCATATATTTT. This encodes CASSLPTVHTIYF.

This clonotype was seen many times. V is TRBV27 and J is TRBJ1-2; no firm D call. The germline CDR1 and CDR2 sequences are MNHEY and SMNVEV (reference sequence). V lost 1 base, J lost 7 bases, and 16 bases lay in between. CDR3 length equals 15 residues. The CDR3 protein is CASSLYEAHDGGYTF. CDR3 in DNA: TGTGCCAGCAGTTTATACGAGGCACATGATGGTGGCTACACCTTC.

The chain links TRBV6-2 or TRBV6-3 to TRBJ2-1; D remains unclear. Germline V lookup: CDR1 MNHEY, CDR2 SVGEGT. Trimming shortened V by 2 bases and J by 2 bases, and 10 bases separated the two germline ends. This CDR3 contains 15 residues. The CDR3 DNA reads as TGTGCCAGCAGTTACCCTTCAGGACCCTACAATGAGCAGTTCTTC. Its protein product is CASSYPSGPYNEQFF.

This clonotype has at least ten counts. One end of the junction fails to match germline, which may point to a read error. The chain links TRBV5-1 to TRBJ1-1, with D unresolved. This CDR3 comprises 13 residues. CDR1 is SGHRS and CDR2 is YFSETQ in the germline V gene. The CDR3 protein is CASRRQENTEAFF. The CDR3 DNA reads TGTGCCAGCCGGAGGCAGGAGAACACTGAAGCTTTCTTT.

This clonotype was recorded a few times. The V call is TRBV20-1, the J call TRBJ1-1; D gene unclear. This CDR3 is built from 12 residues. V lost 5 bases and J 2 bases, leaving 9 bases between the germline ends. Germline V lookup: CDR1 DFQATT, CDR2 SNEGSKA (reference sequence). CDR3 loop: CSARTGNTEAFF. In nucleotides, the CDR3 is TGCAGTGCTCGGACGGGAAACACTGAAGCTTTCTTT.

Written as DNA, the CDR3 is TGTGCCAGCAGTTCTATCCACCGGGACAGGAAAAAACTGTTTTTT. Protein product: CASSSIHRDRKKLFF. The J gene is TRBJ1-4, the V gene TRBV27, with TRBD1 matching over 8 bases. Germline V gene sequence: CDR1 MNHEY, CDR2 SMNVEV (reference sequence). The V segment lost 4 bases and the J segment 9 bases; nucleotides outside the gene matches: 10. CDR3 size: 15 residues.

At least ten counts were recorded for this clonotype. This rearrangement joins TRBV20-1 to TRBJ1-1; D may be TRBD1 (6 bases). Germline assignment: CDR1 DFQATT and CDR2 SNEGSKA (reference sequence). V lost 0 bases to trimming and J lost 5 bases, with 19 bases between them. CDR3 length: 16 residues. The CDR3 nucleotides are TGCAGTGCTAGAGATCGGCACAGGGTCGGTGTAACTGAAGCTTTCTTT. Translated: CSARDRHRVGVTEAFF.

This clonotype was observed at least ten times. The chain carries TRBV4-2 and TRBJ1-4; D uncertain. Trimming cost V 4 bases and J 4 bases, with 7 bases left between them. Per germline, CDR1 LGHNA and CDR2 YNFKEQ. CDR3 length: 13 amino acids. This chain's CDR3 is CASSRQYNEKLFF. In DNA form, the CDR3 reads TGTGCCAGCAGCCGCCAGTATAATGAAAAACTGTTTTTT.

The chain recombines TRBV20-1 with TRBJ2-1, with TRBD1 identical over 9 bases. With V trimmed by 6 bases and J by 1 base, 7 bases remained unmatched. Looked up from germline, CDR1 is DFQATT and CDR2 is SNEGSKA (reference sequence). This CDR3 has 15 residues. In nucleotides, the CDR3 is TGCAGTGCCAATTGGGACAGGGCATCCTACAATGAGCAGTTCTTC. It is translated as CSANWDRASYNEQFF.

In this sample, this clonotype turned up a few times. CDR3 nucleotides: TGTGCCAGCAGGCCGACAGGGCCCGGGGAGCTGTTTTTT. Translation: CASRPTGPGELFF. The chain has TRBV12-3 or TRBV12-4 and TRBJ2-2; 7 positions agree with TRBD1. The V and J ends lost 6 bases and 6 bases, in that order; junction bases with no gene match: 4. CDR3 length: 13 residues.

The rearrangement links TRBV4-3 to TRBJ2-7; no firm D call. Trimming removed 0 bases from V and 2 bases from J, with 14 bases in between. The germline V gene encodes CDR1 LGHNA and CDR2 YSLEER. The CDR3 is made up of 16 amino acids. This CDR3 is CASSQDIGLPPYEQYF. DNA for the CDR3: TGCGCCAGCAGCCAAGATATTGGCTTACCGCCCTACGAGCAGTACTTC.

As concerns this clonotype: A much bigger clone sits one base away, suggesting this may be a read error. The chain employs TRBV5-1 and TRBJ1-3, with a weak D call TRBD1 (5 bases). The CDR3 covers 13 residues. The V and J ends lost 7 bases and 3 bases respectively, with 11 bases between them. The germline V gene has CDR1 SGHRS and CDR2 YFSETQ. The CDR3 nucleotides read TGCGCCAGCTGCCGGGACGGTGGAAACACCATATATTTT. This encodes CASCRDGGNTIYF.